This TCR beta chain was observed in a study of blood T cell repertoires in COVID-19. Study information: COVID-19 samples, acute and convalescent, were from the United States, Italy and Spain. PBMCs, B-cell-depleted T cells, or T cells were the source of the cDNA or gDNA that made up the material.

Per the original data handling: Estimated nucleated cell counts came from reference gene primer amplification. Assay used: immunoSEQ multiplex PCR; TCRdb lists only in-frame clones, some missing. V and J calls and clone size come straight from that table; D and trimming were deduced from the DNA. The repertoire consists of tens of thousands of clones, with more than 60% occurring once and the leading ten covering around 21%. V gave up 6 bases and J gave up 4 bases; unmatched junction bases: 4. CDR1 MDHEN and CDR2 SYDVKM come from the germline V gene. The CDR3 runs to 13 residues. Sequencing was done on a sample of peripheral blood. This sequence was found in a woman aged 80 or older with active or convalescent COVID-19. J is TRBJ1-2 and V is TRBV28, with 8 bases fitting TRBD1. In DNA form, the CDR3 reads TGTGCCAGCAGCCTAACAGGGGGCTATGGCTACACCTTC. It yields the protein CASSLTGGYGYTF.